This T cell receptor beta chain was sequenced in a study of T-cell memory formation after mild COVID-19. Trimming removed 3 bases from V and 4 bases from J; junction bases left unmatched: 2. The CDR3 runs 14 residues. Germline CDR1 is SGHTA and CDR2 is FQGNSA. TCRdb recomputed calls from the 5' RACE reads with MiXCR, one row per CDR3 protein. Here the sample spans roughly 130,000 distinct CDR3 sequences, about 6.5% being singletons. The TCR sequence derives from an adult woman who had mild COVID-19 (a few samples of this study predate the infection). Cell type and time point are not known. Input material: PBMCs or a T cell subset sorted from them (not recorded which). The chain combines TRBV7-2 with TRBJ2-1; TRBD2 aligns across 8 bases. The CDR3 here is CASSFQRGYNEQFF. CDR3 in DNA: TGTGCCAGCAGCTTCCAGCGGGGGTACAATGAGCAGTTCTTC.